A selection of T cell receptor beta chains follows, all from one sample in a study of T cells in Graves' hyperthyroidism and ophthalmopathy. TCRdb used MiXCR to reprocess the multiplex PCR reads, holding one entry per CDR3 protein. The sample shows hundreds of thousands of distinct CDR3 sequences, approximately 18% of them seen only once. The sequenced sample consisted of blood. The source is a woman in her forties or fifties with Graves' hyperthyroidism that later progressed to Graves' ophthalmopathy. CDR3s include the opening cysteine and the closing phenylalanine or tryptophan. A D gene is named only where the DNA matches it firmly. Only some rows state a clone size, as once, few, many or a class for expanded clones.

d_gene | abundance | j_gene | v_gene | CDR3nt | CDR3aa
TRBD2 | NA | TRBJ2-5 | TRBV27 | TGTGCCAGCGCTTACGTAGCGGGACAAGAGACCCAGTACTTC | CASAYVAGQETQYF
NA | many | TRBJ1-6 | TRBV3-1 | TGTGCCAGCAGCCAAGACTGGGGTTATAATTCACCCCTCCACTTT | CASSQDWGYNSPLHF
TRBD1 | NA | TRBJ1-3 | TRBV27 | TGTGCCAGCAGTCGATCCGGGACAGGGTATGGAAACACCATATATTTT | CASSRSGTGYGNTIYF
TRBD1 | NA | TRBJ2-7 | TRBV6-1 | TGTGCCAGCAGGAGACAGGGGGCTCGGTACGAGCAGTACTTC | CASRRQGARYEQYF
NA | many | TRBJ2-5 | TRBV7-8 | TGTGCCAGCAGCTTAATAGAGACCCAGTACTTC | CASSLIETQYF
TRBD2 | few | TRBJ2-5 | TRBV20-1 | TGCAGTGCTAGAGATAGGGGCGGGGGGGCAGAGACCCAGTACTTC | CSARDRGGGAETQYF
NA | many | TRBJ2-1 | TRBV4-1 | TGCGCCAGCGCGGGACTTCTTTACGTTGAGCAGTTCTTC | CASAGLLYVEQFF
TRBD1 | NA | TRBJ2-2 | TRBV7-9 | TGTGCCAGCAGCTTAAGGACAGGGCTGAACACCGGGGAGCTGTTTTTT | CASSLRTGLNTGELFF
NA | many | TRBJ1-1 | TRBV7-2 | TGTGCCAGCAGCTTAGCGCTGGGGGGGATGAACACTGAAGCTTTCTTT | CASSLALGGMNTEAFF
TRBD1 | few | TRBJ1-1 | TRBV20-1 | TGCAGTGCCGAGACAGGGGAGACTGAAGCTTTCTTT | CSAETGETEAFF
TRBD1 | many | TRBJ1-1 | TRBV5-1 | TGCGCCAGCAGCTCCCGGACAGGGCCGGGGAACACTGAAGCTTTCTTT | CASSSRTGPGNTEAFF
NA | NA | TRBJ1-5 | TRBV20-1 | TGCAGTGCTAGATCTCTTATTACAGGGAATCAGCCCCAGCATTTT | CSARSLITGNQPQHF
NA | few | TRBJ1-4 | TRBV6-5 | TGTGCCAGCAGTTACTCGTCTGCCCGCGGGGAAAAACTGTTTTTT | CASSYSSARGEKLFF
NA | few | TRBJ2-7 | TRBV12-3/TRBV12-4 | TGTGCCAGCAGTTTAGGCTGGGACGAGCAGTACTTC | CASSLGWDEQYF
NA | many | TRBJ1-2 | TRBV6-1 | TGTGCCAGCATTGACAAATCTAACTATGGCTACACCTTC | CASIDKSNYGYTF
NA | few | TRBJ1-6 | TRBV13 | TGTGCCAGCAGAGGAGGGTATAATTCACCCCTCCACTTT | CASRGGYNSPLHF
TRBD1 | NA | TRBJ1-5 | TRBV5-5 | TGTGCCAGCAGTTTCAGGACAGGGGTTCAGCCCCAGCATTTT | CASSFRTGVQPQHF
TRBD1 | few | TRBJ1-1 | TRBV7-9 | TGTGCCAGCAGCCAGCTGGGACAGGGGAACACTGAAGCTTTCTTT | CASSQLGQGNTEAFF
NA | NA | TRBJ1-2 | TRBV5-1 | TGCGCCAGCAGCTTTGAGGAGGGTGGCTACACCTTC | CASSFEEGGYTF
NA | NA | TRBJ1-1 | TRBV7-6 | TGTGCCGCCTCCTCCGGGACGGAAGCTTTCTTT | CAASSGTEAFF
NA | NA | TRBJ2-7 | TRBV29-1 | TGCAGCGTGAAAGGCGGGAACAGCTACGAGCAGTACTTC | CSVKGGNSYEQYF
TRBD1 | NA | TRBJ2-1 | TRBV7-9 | TGTGCCAGCAGCTACAGACAGGGGGCAGACAATGAGCAGTTCTTC | CASSYRQGADNEQFF
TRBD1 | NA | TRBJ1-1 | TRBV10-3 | TGTGCCATCAGTGTGGACAGGGACACTGAAGCTTTCTTT | CAISVDRDTEAFF
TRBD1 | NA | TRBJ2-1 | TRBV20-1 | TGCAGTGCCGACCGGACAGGGAACAGTGAGCAGTTCTTC | CSADRTGNSEQFF
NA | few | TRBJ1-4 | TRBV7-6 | TGTGCCAGCAGCCGCCAGGACGAAAAACTGTTTTTT | CASSRQDEKLFF
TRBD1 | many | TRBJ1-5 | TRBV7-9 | TGTGCCAGCAGCACAACGGACAGGGGGGACCAGCCCCAGCATTTT | CASSTTDRGDQPQHF
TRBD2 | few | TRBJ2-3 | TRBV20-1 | TGCAGTGCTTCAACTAGCGGGGGGGTGATTAGGACAGATACGCAGTATTTT | CSASTSGGVIRTDTQYF
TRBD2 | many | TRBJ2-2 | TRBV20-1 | TGCAGTGCCCCCGTTAGCGGGGGGGCCAACGGGGAGCTGTTTTTT | CSAPVSGGANGELFF
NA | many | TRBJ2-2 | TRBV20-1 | TGCAGTGCTAGGATAGGGAACACCGGGGAGCTGTTTTTT | CSARIGNTGELFF
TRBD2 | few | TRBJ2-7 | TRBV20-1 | TGCAGTGCTAGTTTGACTAGCGGGGGAGTAAACGAGCAGTACTTC | CSASLTSGGVNEQYF
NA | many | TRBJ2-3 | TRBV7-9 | TGTGCCAGCATCCCGGGCCTACTCACAGATACGCAGTATTTT | CASIPGLLTDTQYF
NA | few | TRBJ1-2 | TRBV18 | TGTGCCAGCTCATCCGACAGGACTTATGGCTACACCTTC | CASSSDRTYGYTF
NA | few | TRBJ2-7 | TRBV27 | TGTGCCAGCAGTGACGGGGACGTATCCTACGAGCAGTACTTC | CASSDGDVSYEQYF
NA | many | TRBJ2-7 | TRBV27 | TGTGCCAGCAGTTTCCCCGGCGGCGTAGGGCGGGCCGAGCAGTACTTC | CASSFPGGVGRAEQYF
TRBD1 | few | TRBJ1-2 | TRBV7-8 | TGTGCCAGCAGCTCCTGGACAGGGGGAAACTATGGCTACACCTTC | CASSSWTGGNYGYTF
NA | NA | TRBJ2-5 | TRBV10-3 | TGTGCCATCAGATCACAGGGACCAGAGACCCAGTACTTC | CAIRSQGPETQYF
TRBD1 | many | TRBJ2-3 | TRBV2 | TGTGCCAGCAGCCAGGACAGGGCCACAGATACGCAGTATTTT | CASSQDRATDTQYF
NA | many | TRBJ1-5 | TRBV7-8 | TGTGCCAGCAGCTTATCAGAGGCGCAGGGTCAGCCCCAGCATTTT | CASSLSEAQGQPQHF
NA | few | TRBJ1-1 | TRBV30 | TGTGCCTGGGCGCCGGGGCCCGAAGCTTTCTTT | CAWAPGPEAFF
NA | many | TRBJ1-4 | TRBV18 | TGTGCCAGCTCACCTTCCCAGTCCCAAGGTGAAAAACTGTTTTTT | CASSPSQSQGEKLFF
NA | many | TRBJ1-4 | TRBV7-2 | TGTGCCAGCAGTTTGGGACGGATTAATGAAAAACTGTTTTTT | CASSLGRINEKLFF
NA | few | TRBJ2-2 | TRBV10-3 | TGTGCCATCAGCCCACGAAACACGGGCGGGGAGCTGTTTTTT | CAISPRNTGGELFF